The sequence of this TCR beta chain was determined in a study of PD-1 blockade in classical Hodgkin lymphoma. Study context: Patients were administered nivolumab (3 mg/kg intravenously) every 2 weeks.

General study points: Prior to therapy, complete responders displayed diversity much like that of newly diagnosed patients. Patients with an early start, nivolumab under 1 year after ASCT, were excluded.

The data were produced by immunoSEQ multiplex PCR, yet TCRdb's version contains in-frame clones alone and is incomplete. The sample carries approximately 100,000 clones, 80% to 95% recorded once. About this clone: Its antigen is not identified.

V lost 1 base, J lost 9 bases, and 16 bases lay in between. The CDR3 is 14 amino acids. Germline loops: CDR1 SGHVS, CDR2 FNYEAQ. Each patient experienced a relapse that followed autologous stem cell transplantation, and brentuximab vedotin exposure varied. When best responses were assessed, they were complete response, partial response or progressive disease. This TCR came from a human donor with classical Hodgkin lymphoma. This rearrangement joins TRBV7-6 to TRBJ2-7, with a weak D call TRBD2 (6 bases). The input for sequencing was peripheral blood mononuclear cells (PBMCs), taken at baseline. Written as DNA, the CDR3 is TGTGCCAGCAGCTTAGAGGGATGGGGGGATGGGCAGTACTTC. Residues: CASSLEGWGDGQYF.